This is a list of T cell receptor beta chains from one sample in a study of spatial heterogeneity in lung cancer. TCRdb analysed the 5' RACE reads with MiXCR anew, one entry per CDR3 protein. The table includes around 100,000 distinct CDR3 sequences, approximately 4% detected once. The specimen was lung tumor tissue, collected at surgery. Receptors were obtained from a male donor with early-stage non-small cell lung cancer. Both conserved end residues are part of each CDR3.

v_gene: TRBV4-1; j_gene: TRBJ1-4; CDR3aa: CASSQPLMGTKQEKLFF
v_gene: TRBV3-1; j_gene: TRBJ2-1; CDR3aa: CASSQDAAADNEQFF
v_gene: TRBV11-2; j_gene: TRBJ2-7; CDR3aa: CASSLDLRTLKSHEQYF
v_gene: TRBV7-9; j_gene: TRBJ2-5; CDR3aa: CASSPTTGEETQYF
v_gene: TRBV6-5; j_gene: TRBJ2-3; CDR3aa: CASSTGPTNEDTQYF
v_gene: TRBV20-1; j_gene: TRBJ2-4; CDR3aa: CSARGQGVSKNIQYF
v_gene: TRBV5-1; j_gene: TRBJ2-3; CDR3aa: CASSYDRPSLDTQYF
v_gene: TRBV7-9; j_gene: TRBJ2-3; CDR3aa: CASSFKPDTQYF
v_gene: TRBV7-9; j_gene: TRBJ2-1; CDR3aa: CASSTYNNEQFF
v_gene: TRBV6-6; j_gene: TRBJ1-2; CDR3aa: CASSPTGDGYTF
v_gene: TRBV27; j_gene: TRBJ2-1; CDR3aa: CASSLWESGNEQFF
v_gene: TRBV11-3; j_gene: TRBJ2-1; CDR3aa: CASSLRMTGYNEQFF
v_gene: TRBV5-1; j_gene: TRBJ2-7; CDR3aa: CASSMTQREGPYEQYF
v_gene: TRBV4-2; j_gene: TRBJ2-7; CDR3aa: CASSQVTGARGEQYF
v_gene: TRBV29-1; j_gene: TRBJ1-4; CDR3aa: CSAKDSYEKLFF
v_gene: TRBV20-1; j_gene: TRBJ1-6; CDR3aa: CSAAGQSNSPLHF
v_gene: TRBV4-1; j_gene: TRBJ1-5; CDR3aa: CASSRNRDSNQPQHF
v_gene: TRBV12-3/TRBV12-4; j_gene: TRBJ2-2; CDR3aa: CASSFLRDAGELFF
v_gene: TRBV20-1; j_gene: TRBJ2-7; CDR3aa: CSARDLPGFYEQYF
v_gene: TRBV24-1; j_gene: TRBJ2-1; CDR3aa: CASARDRDNEQFF
v_gene: TRBV12-3/TRBV12-4; j_gene: TRBJ1-5; CDR3aa: CASSMTGEEQPQHF
v_gene: TRBV12-3/TRBV12-4; j_gene: TRBJ2-7; CDR3aa: CASSLAFYEQYF
v_gene: TRBV13; j_gene: TRBJ1-3; CDR3aa: CASSLWNGNTIYF
v_gene: TRBV6-1; j_gene: TRBJ1-5; CDR3aa: CASSGQQGGQPQHF
v_gene: TRBV7-8; j_gene: TRBJ1-1; CDR3aa: CASSLPRRTGNVNTEAFF
v_gene: TRBV11-2; j_gene: TRBJ1-4; CDR3aa: CASSLSTGESGRKLFF
v_gene: TRBV5-1; j_gene: TRBJ2-7; CDR3aa: CASSLSGQPGYEQYF
v_gene: TRBV5-1; j_gene: TRBJ2-6; CDR3aa: CASSSQGLGANVLTF
v_gene: TRBV25-1; j_gene: TRBJ2-1; CDR3aa: CASSRDLSSYNEQFF
v_gene: TRBV6-5; j_gene: TRBJ2-7; CDR3aa: CASSYSTGDLANYEQYF
v_gene: TRBV15; j_gene: TRBJ2-7; CDR3aa: CATSSYNPDYEQYF
v_gene: TRBV27; j_gene: TRBJ2-1; CDR3aa: CASSQLYRRTYNEQFF